This TCR beta chain was sequenced for a study of T cell changes during pregnancy in multiple sclerosis. Per the germline V gene, CDR1 is LGHNT and CDR2 is FRNRAP. This CDR3 is 14 amino acids long. V was trimmed by 1 base and J by 0 bases, leaving 6 bases between them. Only in-frame clones appear in the TCRdb table, and some are missing; sequencing was by immunoSEQ multiplex PCR. The table records about 64,000 clones, roughly 91% of them present only once. This TCR was recovered from a female donor in good health, enrolled as a control in a pregnancy study. The rearrangement links TRBV12-5 to TRBJ2-5; perhaps TRBD1 as D (5 bases). This sample comprised peripheral blood, obtained in the third trimester of pregnancy. The CDR3 is CASGLGQYQETQYF. CDR3 DNA sequence: TGTGCTAGTGGTTTGGGACAGTACCAAGAGACCCAGTACTTC.